The entry that follows covers one T cell receptor beta chain sequence. As yet, its antigen is unknown. The source of the sample is a study of PD-1 blockade in classical Hodgkin lymphoma. Broader study findings: As was reported, newly diagnosed patients showed lower baseline TCR diversity than healthy donors did.

Each of the patients experienced relapse following autologous stem cell transplantation, and their brentuximab vedotin exposure differed. Progressive disease, partial response or complete response was each patient's best response. The repertoire was sequenced with immunoSEQ multiplex PCR; TCRdb's copy has only in-frame clones and lacks some. The table includes fewer than 15,000 clones, approximately 86% detected once. V lost 6 bases and J lost 2; bases outside the gene matches: 2. This CDR3 region has 14 residues. The V gene's germline CDR1 is MDHEN and CDR2 SYDVKM. This rearrangement joins TRBV28 to TRBJ2-5, with 11 bases aligning to TRBD2. The sequence came from a human donor with classical Hodgkin lymphoma. This specimen consisted of peripheral blood mononuclear cells (PBMCs), obtained at baseline. For the CDR3, the DNA is TGTGCCAGCAGGACTAGCGGGATTCAAGAGACCCAGTACTTC. Translation: CASRTSGIQETQYF.